This TCR beta chain derives from a study of T-cell reconstitution after alpha-beta-depleted transplantation in children. CDR1 and CDR2 (germline): LGHNA, YSLEER. The CDR3 spans 15 residues. With 1 base removed from V and 8 bases from J, the gap between germline ends came to 17 bases. Unique molecular identifiers tagged the TCRbeta library. In TCRdb, the PCR reads were re-called with MiXCR into one record per CDR3 protein. Among under 450,000 distinct CDR3 sequences, roughly 15% were seen once, and the ten largest hold 4% to 5.5%. Sequencing was performed on PBMCs, taken from the stem cell graft. V and J are TRBV4-3 and TRBJ1-1; D is unclear. The sequence came from a human donor who donated a stem cell graft to a child with Fanconi anemia. The CDR3 is CASSQVANYETEAFF. Here the CDR3 DNA reads TGCGCCAGCAGCCAAGTAGCTAACTATGAAACAGAAGCTTTCTTT.